This is a list of T cell receptor beta chains from one sample in a study of T cell changes during pregnancy in multiple sclerosis. Assay: immunoSEQ multiplex PCR; the TCRdb copy retains only in-frame clones and omits some. The table records around 35,000 clones, 90% of them present only once. Sequencing was performed on CD4+ T cells from peripheral blood mononuclear cells, taken in the second trimester of pregnancy. All receptors come from a female donor with multiple sclerosis, enrolled in a pregnancy study. Each CDR3 is given with its conserved first and last residue. The D gene is left open where the match is weak. For some rows the clone size is stated as once, few or many, or as a class when expanded; others skip it.

>.|TRBV5-1|TRBJ2-5|TRBD1
CASSPGTGKAETQYF
TGCGCCAGCAGCCCCGGGACAGGGAAGGCAGAGACCCAGTACTTC
>.|TRBV27|TRBJ1-1|.
CASSLLSGVKAFF
TGTGCCAGCAGTTTATTATCAGGGGTCAAAGCTTTCTTT
>.|TRBV7-9|TRBJ1-1|.
CASSQNQREAFF
TGTGCCAGCAGCCAAAACCAACGGGAGGCTTTCTTT
>.|TRBV5-1|TRBJ2-3|.
CASSTVRGTDTQYF
TGCGCCAGCAGTACGGTCAGGGGCACAGATACGCAGTATTTT
>.|TRBV10-3|TRBJ1-2|.
CAIGGDWGYTF
TGTGCCATCGGGGGCGACTGGGGCTACACCTTC
>.|TRBV27|TRBJ2-7|TRBD1
CASSGTGATASYEQYF
TGTGCCAGCAGTGGGACAGGCGCGACGGCCTCCTACGAGCAGTACTTC
>.|TRBV5-1|TRBJ2-4|TRBD2
CASSPGLAGGPLRNIQYF
TGCGCCAGCAGCCCGGGACTAGCGGGAGGGCCACTAAGAAACATTCAGTACTTC
>.|TRBV5-6|TRBJ2-7|TRBD1
CASSLFGQGNWEQYF
TGTGCCAGCAGCTTGTTCGGACAGGGGAATTGGGAGCAGTACTTC
>.|TRBV6-4|TRBJ1-1|.
CASRKEGTSNTEAFF
TGTGCCAGCAGGAAGGAGGGTACCTCGAACACTGAAGCTTTCTTT
>few|TRBV5-6|TRBJ1-1|TRBD1
CASRGRGQGEVPFF
TGTGCCAGCAGGGGGCGGGGACAGGGCGAAGTTCCTTTCTTT
>.|TRBV5-1|TRBJ1-5|.
CASSPGLYSNQPQHF
TGCGCCAGCAGCCCCGGGTTATATAGCAATCAGCCCCAGCATTTT
>few|TRBV5-5|TRBJ1-1|.
CASSNRENTEAFF
TGTGCCAGCAGCAACAGGGAGAACACTGAAGCTTTCTTT
>.|TRBV29-1|TRBJ1-1|TRBD1
CSVVGTARRSEAFF
TGCAGCGTTGTAGGGACAGCTCGCAGGTCTGAAGCTTTCTTT
>.|TRBV7-9|TRBJ2-1|TRBD2
CASSLPPRLAVGNEQFF
TGTGCCAGCAGCTTGCCCCCCCGACTAGCGGTAGGCAATGAGCAGTTCTTC
>.|TRBV7-9|TRBJ2-3|.
CASSSFTDTQYF
TGTGCCAGCAGCTCCTTCACAGATACGCAGTATTTT
>.|TRBV30|TRBJ2-5|.
CAWGHQETQYF
TGTGCCTGGGGACATCAAGAGACCCAGTACTTC
>.|TRBV30|TRBJ2-3|.
CALGWDTQYF
TGTGCCCTCGGTTGGGATACGCAGTATTTT
>few|TRBV7-2|TRBJ2-5|.
CASSLTIQETQYF
TGTGCCAGCAGCTTAACTATTCAAGAGACCCAGTACTTC
>.|TRBV10-1|TRBJ1-1|TRBD1
CAVKRHGKQGAEAFF
TGCGCCGTCAAAAGGCATGGAAAACAGGGGGCTGAAGCTTTCTTT
>.|TRBV27|TRBJ1-1|.
CASSAARGTEAFF
TGTGCCAGCAGTGCCGCTAGGGGGACTGAAGCTTTCTTT
>.|TRBV7-2|TRBJ1-1|.
CASSVQGDTEAFF
TGTGCCAGCAGCGTTCAGGGCGACACTGAAGCTTTCTTT
>.|TRBV5-1|TRBJ1-1|TRBD1
CASRGQGMNTEAFF
TGCGCCAGCAGGGGACAGGGGATGAACACTGAAGCTTTCTTT
>once|TRBV6-5|TRBJ1-3|.
CASSYGGPGIGNTIYF
TGTGCCAGCAGTTACGGTGGACCGGGGATTGGAAACACCATATATTTT
>once|TRBV7-8|TRBJ2-5|TRBD1
CASSVGQGVVETQYF
TGTGCCAGCAGCGTAGGACAGGGAGTAGTAGAGACCCAGTACTTC
>.|TRBV7-2|TRBJ2-2|TRBD1
CATSRGRSGELFF
TGTGCCACTTCCAGGGGGCGGAGCGGGGAGCTGTTTTTT